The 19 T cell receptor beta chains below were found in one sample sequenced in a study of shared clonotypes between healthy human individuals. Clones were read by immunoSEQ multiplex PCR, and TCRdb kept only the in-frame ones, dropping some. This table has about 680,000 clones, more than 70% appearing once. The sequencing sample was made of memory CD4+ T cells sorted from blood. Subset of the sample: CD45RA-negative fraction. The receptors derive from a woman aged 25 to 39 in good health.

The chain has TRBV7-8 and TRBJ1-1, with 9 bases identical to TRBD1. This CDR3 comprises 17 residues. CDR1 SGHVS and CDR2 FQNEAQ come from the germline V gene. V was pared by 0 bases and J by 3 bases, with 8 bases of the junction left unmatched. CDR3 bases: TGTGCCAGCAGCTTAGCCGGGACAGGGTTTTCCCACACTGAAGCTTTCTTT. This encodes CASSLAGTGFSHTEAFF.

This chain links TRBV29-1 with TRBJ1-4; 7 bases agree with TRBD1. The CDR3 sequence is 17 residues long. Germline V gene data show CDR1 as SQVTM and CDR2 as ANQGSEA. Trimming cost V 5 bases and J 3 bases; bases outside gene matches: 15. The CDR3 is CSVRTLPRGASNEKLFF. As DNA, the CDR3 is TGCAGCGTTCGTACGCTCCCCAGGGGGGCCTCTAATGAAAAACTGTTTTTT.

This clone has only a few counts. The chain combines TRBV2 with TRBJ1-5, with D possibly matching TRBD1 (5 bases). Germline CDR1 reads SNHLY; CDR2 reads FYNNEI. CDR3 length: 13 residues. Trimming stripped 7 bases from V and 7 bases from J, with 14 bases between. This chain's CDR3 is CASNQGLVQPQHF. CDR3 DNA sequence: TGTGCCAGCAATCAGGGCCTGGTGCAGCCCCAGCATTTT.

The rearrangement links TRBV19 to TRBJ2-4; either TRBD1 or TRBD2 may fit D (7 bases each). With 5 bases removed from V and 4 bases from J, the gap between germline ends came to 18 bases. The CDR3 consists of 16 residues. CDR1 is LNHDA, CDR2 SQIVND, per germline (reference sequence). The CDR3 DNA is TGTGCCAGTAGTTCCCGGGGAGGGGGCGCGAAAAACATTCAGTACTTC. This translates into CASSSRGGGAKNIQYF.

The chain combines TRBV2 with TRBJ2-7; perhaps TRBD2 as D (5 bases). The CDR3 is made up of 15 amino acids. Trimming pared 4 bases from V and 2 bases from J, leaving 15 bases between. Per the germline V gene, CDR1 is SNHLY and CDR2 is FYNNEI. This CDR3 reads CASSVGQDFTYEQYF. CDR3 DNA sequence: TGTGCCAGCAGTGTAGGGCAGGACTTTACCTACGAGCAGTACTTC.

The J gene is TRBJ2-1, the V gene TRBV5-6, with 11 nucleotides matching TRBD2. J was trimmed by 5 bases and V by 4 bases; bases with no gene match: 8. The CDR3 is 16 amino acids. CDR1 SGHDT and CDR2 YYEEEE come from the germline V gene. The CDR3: CASSRPGLAAHNEQFF. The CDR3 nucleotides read TGTGCCAGCAGCAGGCCGGGACTAGCGGCGCACAATGAGCAGTTCTTC.

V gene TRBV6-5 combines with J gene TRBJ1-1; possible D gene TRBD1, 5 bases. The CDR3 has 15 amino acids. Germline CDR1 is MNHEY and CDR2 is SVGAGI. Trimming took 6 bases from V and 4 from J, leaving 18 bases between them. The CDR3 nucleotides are TGTGCCAGCAGCCCATTGGGGGGGGTGCTCACTGAAGCTTTCTTT. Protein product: CASSPLGGVLTEAFF.

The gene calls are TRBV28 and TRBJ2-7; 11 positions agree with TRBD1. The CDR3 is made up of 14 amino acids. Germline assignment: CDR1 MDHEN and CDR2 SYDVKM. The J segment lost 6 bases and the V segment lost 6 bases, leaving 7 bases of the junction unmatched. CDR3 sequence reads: CASSRTGGPFEQYF. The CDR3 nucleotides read TGTGCCAGCAGCCGGACAGGGGGCCCTTTCGAGCAGTACTTC.

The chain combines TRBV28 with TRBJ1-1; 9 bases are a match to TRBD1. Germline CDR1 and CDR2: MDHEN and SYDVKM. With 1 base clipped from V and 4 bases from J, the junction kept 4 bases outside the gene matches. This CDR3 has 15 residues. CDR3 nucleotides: TGTGCCAGCAGTTTATCCGGGACAGGGAGCACTGAAGCTTTCTTT. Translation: CASSLSGTGSTEAFF.

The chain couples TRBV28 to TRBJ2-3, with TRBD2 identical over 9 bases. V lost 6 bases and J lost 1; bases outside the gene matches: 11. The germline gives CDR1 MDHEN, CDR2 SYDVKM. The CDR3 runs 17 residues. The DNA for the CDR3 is TGTGCCAGCAGCAGAAGTGCGGGAGGGGGTGGCACAGATACGCAGTATTTT. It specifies CASSRSAGGGGTDTQYF.

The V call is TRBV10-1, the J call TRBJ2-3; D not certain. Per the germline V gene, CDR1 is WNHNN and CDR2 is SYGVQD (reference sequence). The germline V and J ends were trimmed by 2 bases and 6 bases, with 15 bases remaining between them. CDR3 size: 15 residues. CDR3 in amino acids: CASSEETTARDTQYF. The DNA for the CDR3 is TGCGCCAGCAGTGAGGAGACGACTGCCCGGGATACGCAGTATTTT.

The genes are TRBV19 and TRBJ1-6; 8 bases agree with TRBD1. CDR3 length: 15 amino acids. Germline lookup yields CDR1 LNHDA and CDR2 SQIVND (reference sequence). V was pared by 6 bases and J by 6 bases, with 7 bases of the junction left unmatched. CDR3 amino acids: CASSPTGEGNSPLHF. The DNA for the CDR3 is TGTGCCAGTAGCCCGACAGGGGAGGGTAATTCACCCCTCCACTTT.

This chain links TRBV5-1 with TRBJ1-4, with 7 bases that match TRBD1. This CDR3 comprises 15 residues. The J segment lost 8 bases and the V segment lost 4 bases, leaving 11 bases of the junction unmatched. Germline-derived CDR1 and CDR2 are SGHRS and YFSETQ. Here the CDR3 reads CASSREQGFGEKLFF. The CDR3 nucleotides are TGCGCCAGCAGCCGCGAACAGGGGTTTGGGGAAAAACTGTTTTTT.

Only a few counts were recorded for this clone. CDR3 DNA sequence: TGTGCCAGCAGCCTCCAGGGCAATCATAACTATGGCTACACCTTC. This sequence encodes CASSLQGNHNYGYTF. The chain recombines TRBV9 with TRBJ1-2, with D perhaps matching TRBD1 (5 bases). Germline CDR1 reads SGDLS; CDR2 reads YYNGEE. The V end was cut by 4 bases, the J end by 1 base, with 14 bases between. The CDR3 is 15 amino acids. Supplemented by reference TRBV9 and TRBJ1-2, the full variable domain reads DSGVTQTPKHLITATGQRVTLRCSPRSGDLSVYWYQQSLDQGLQFLIQYYNGEERAKGNILERFSAQQFPDLHSELNLSSLELGDSALYFCASSLQGNHNYGYTFGSGTRLTVV.

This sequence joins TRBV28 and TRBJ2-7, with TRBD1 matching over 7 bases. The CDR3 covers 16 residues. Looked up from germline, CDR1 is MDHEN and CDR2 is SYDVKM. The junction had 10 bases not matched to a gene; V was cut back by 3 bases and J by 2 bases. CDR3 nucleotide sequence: TGTGCCAGCAGTTTCACGAGTTCGGGACAGACCTACGAGCAGTACTTC. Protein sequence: CASSFTSSGQTYEQYF.

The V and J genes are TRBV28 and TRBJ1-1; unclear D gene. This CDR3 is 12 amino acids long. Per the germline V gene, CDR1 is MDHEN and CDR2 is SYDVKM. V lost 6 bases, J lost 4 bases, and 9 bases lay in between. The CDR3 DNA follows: TGTGCCAGCAGCCCCGTCCCCACTGAAGCTTTCTTT. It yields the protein CASSPVPTEAFF.

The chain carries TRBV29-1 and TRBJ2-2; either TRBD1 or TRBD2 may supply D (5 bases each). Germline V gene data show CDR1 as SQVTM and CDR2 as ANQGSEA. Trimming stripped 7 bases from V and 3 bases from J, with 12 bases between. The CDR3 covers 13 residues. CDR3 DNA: TGCAGCGCTGGGACGGGATACACCGGGGAGCTGTTTTTT. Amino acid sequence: CSAGTGYTGELFF.

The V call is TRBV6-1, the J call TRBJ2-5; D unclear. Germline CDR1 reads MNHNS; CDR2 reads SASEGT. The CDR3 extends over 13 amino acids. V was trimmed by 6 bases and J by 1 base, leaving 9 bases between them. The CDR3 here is CASRGFLQETQYF. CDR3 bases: TGTGCCAGCAGGGGCTTCCTCCAAGAGACCCAGTACTTC.

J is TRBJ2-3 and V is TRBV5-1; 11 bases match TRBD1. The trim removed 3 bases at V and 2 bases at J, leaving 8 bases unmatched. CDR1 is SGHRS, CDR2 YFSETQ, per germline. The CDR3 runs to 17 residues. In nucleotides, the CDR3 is TGCGCCAGCAGCTCAGGCCCGGGACAGGGGGTCACAGATACGCAGTATTTT. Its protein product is CASSSGPGQGVTDTQYF.